The 29 T cell receptor beta chains in this list originate from one sample, sequenced in a study of T cells in localized non-small cell lung cancer. Sequencing used immunoSEQ multiplex PCR; TCRdb keeps in-frame clones, though not all of them. The table records around 64,000 clones, roughly 79% of them present only once. The sequencing here drew on PBMCs, taken before any cancer treatment. The receptors were gathered from a man between 40 and 75 years old with stage II lung adenocarcinoma.

The J gene is TRBJ1-1, the V gene TRBV30; tentatively, D is TRBD1 (6 bases). The CDR3 length is 12 residues. Per germline, CDR1 GTSNPN and CDR2 SVGIG (reference sequence). Trimming left V 8 bases short and J 0 bases short, with 10 bases between. CDR3 sequence: CARGELNTEAFF. The CDR3 DNA sequence: TGTGCCAGGGGGGAGTTGAACACTGAAGCTTTCTTT.

This clone was seen a few times. The chain couples TRBV5-4 to TRBJ2-2; 9 nucleotides align to TRBD1. The CDR3 runs to 15 residues. CDR1 and CDR2 from the germline V gene are SGHNT and YYREEE (reference sequence). V lost 3 bases to trimming and J lost 7 bases; unmatched junction nucleotides: 7. Here the CDR3 DNA reads TGTGCCAGCAGCTCTGTCGGACAGGGGAACGGGGAGCTGTTTTTT. Translated, it gives CASSSVGQGNGELFF.

This clone was counted a few times. The chain employs TRBV11-2 and TRBJ2-2, with no clear D. The ends were cut back, 0 bases at V and 2 bases at J, with 4 bases in the middle. The V gene's germline CDR1 is SGHAT and CDR2 FQNNGV. The CDR3 sequence is 14 residues long. This CDR3 is CASSLDFNTGELFF. The CDR3 DNA follows: TGTGCCAGCAGCTTAGACTTCAACACCGGGGAGCTGTTTTTT.

The chain has TRBV4-1 and TRBJ1-3, with D possibly TRBD1 on 6 matching bases. V lost 0 bases to trimming and J lost 5 bases, with 14 bases between them. Germline CDR1 is MGHRA and CDR2 is YSYEKL. The length of the CDR3 is 16 residues. Here the CDR3 reads CASSQDRTDHRNTIYF. CDR3 nucleotide sequence: TGCGCCAGCAGCCAAGACCGGACAGATCACCGAAACACCATATATTTT.

The chain is built from TRBV6-5 and TRBJ1-2; D is possibly TRBD1 (5 bases). V shed 5 bases and J shed 2 bases, with 9 bases lying between them. Germline V gene lookup returns CDR1 MNHEY and CDR2 SVGAGI. This CDR3 contains 13 residues. CDR3 nucleotide sequence: TGTGCCAGCAGTGGGGGTCGAAACTATGGCTACACCTTC. It yields the protein CASSGGRNYGYTF.

The chain uses TRBV7-2 and TRBJ2-3; TRBD2 matches at 11 bases. Germline loops: CDR1 SGHTA, CDR2 FQGNSA. V gave up 5 bases and J gave up 5 bases; unmatched junction bases: 3. The CDR3 sequence is 14 residues long. The DNA for the CDR3 is TGTGCCAGCAGCATGACTAGCGGGAAAGATACGCAGTATTTT. The encoded protein is CASSMTSGKDTQYF.

This clone came up once. The chain carries TRBV19 and TRBJ2-2; the match to TRBD2 covers 12 bases. The junction had 11 bases not matched to a gene; V was cut back by 5 bases and J by 4 bases. Germline V lookup: CDR1 LNHDA, CDR2 SQIVND (reference sequence). This CDR3 is built from 18 residues. Here the CDR3 DNA reads TGTGCCAGTAGTGTGACTAGCGGGAGAGGAATGGGCACCGGGGAGCTGTTTTTT. Translating gives CASSVTSGRGMGTGELFF.

V usage is TRBV7-2 and J usage is TRBJ1-1; D not certain. Trimming took off 5 bases at V and 5 bases at J, with 12 bases between the two ends. CDR1 and CDR2 from the germline V gene are SGHTA and FQGNSA. The CDR3 covers 13 residues. The CDR3 protein is CASSPFSGTEAFF. CDR3 DNA sequence: TGTGCCAGCAGCCCCTTCAGTGGGACTGAAGCTTTCTTT.

There are a few counts of this clone. The chain is built from TRBV7-3 and TRBJ2-7; 8 nucleotides line up with TRBD2. The CDR3 extends over 16 amino acids. V trimming: 3 bases; J trimming: 1 base; junction bases outside the gene matches: 8. CDR1 SGHTA and CDR2 FQGTGA come from the germline V gene. CDR3 amino acids: CASSFPPGGKSYEQYF. Here the CDR3 DNA reads TGTGCCAGCAGCTTCCCCCCGGGAGGGAAATCCTACGAGCAGTACTTC.

The V gene is TRBV6-1, the J gene TRBJ1-2; 8 bases align to TRBD1. The CDR3 runs 13 residues. Trimming at V came to 4 bases and at J to 6 bases, leaving 4 bases not matched to a gene. Germline CDR1 is MNHNS and CDR2 is SASEGT. The CDR3 DNA follows: TGTGCCAGCAGTGGCCGGACAGGGCATGGCTACACCTTC. Translation gives CASSGRTGHGYTF.

V and J are TRBV5-6 and TRBJ2-5, with 7 bases aligning to TRBD2. This CDR3 spans 14 amino acids. V gave up 3 bases and J gave up 0 bases; unmatched junction bases: 2. Germline V gene lookup returns CDR1 SGHDT and CDR2 YYEEEE. CDR3 sequence (DNA): TGTGCCAGCAGCTCGGGACTAAACCAAGAGACCCAGTACTTC. Translating it yields CASSSGLNQETQYF.

This clone was found once. The V gene is TRBV11-3, the J gene TRBJ1-1; TRBD1 aligns across 7 bases. The CDR3 is 15 residues long. V was pared by 3 bases and J by 1 base, with 5 bases of the junction left unmatched. The germline V gene has CDR1 SGHNT and CDR2 YENEEA. The CDR3 sequence is CASSFGQAPNTEAFF. CDR3 nucleotide sequence: TGTGCCAGCAGCTTTGGACAGGCGCCGAACACTGAAGCTTTCTTT.

V usage is TRBV7-3 and J usage is TRBJ2-3; maybe TRBD2 (5 bases). The germline CDR1 and CDR2 sequences are SGHTA and FQGTGA. V lost 5 bases to trimming and J lost 5 bases, with 11 bases between them. The CDR3 extends over 13 amino acids. The CDR3 reads CASSNQAGDTQYF. CDR3 in DNA: TGTGCCAGCAGCAACCAGGCGGGAGATACGCAGTATTTT.

This clone occurred once. The V call is TRBV7-9, the J call TRBJ1-4; D remains ambiguous. Per the germline V gene, CDR1 is SEHNR and CDR2 is FQNEAQ (reference sequence). Trimming removed 10 bases at V and 6 bases at J, with 12 bases between. The CDR3 loop spans 12 amino acids. The CDR3 sequence: CATSPVYEKLFF. The CDR3 nucleotides read TGTGCCACCTCTCCCGTGTATGAAAAACTGTTTTTT.

This clone is a singleton in its sample. The rearrangement links TRBV6-5 to TRBJ1-5; D is ambiguous. V lost 5 bases and J 6 bases, leaving 11 bases between the germline ends. Per germline, CDR1 MNHEY and CDR2 SVGAGI. This CDR3 is built from 13 residues. CDR3 in amino acids: CASSVDRVQPQHF. The CDR3 DNA sequence: TGTGCCAGCAGTGTGGATCGGGTTCAGCCCCAGCATTTT.

The chain links TRBV5-6 to TRBJ2-7; weak D call: TRBD2 (6 bases). CDR1 is SGHDT and CDR2 is YYEEEE in the germline V gene. V was cut by 3 bases and J by 3 bases, with 10 bases left in between. The CDR3 loop spans 13 amino acids. The CDR3 sequence: CASSSAGGYEQYF. Written as DNA, the CDR3 is TGTGCCAGCAGCTCCGCCGGGGGCTACGAGCAGTACTTC.

The genes are TRBV15 and TRBJ2-3; D unclear. Trimming pared 0 bases from V and 5 bases from J, leaving 9 bases between. Germline CDR1 is LNHNV and CDR2 is YYDKDF (reference sequence). There are 14 residues in the CDR3. CDR3 nucleotide sequence: TGTGCCACCAGCAGAGACGCAGCCGGAGATACGCAGTATTTT. This gives the protein CATSRDAAGDTQYF.

The chain employs TRBV5-1 and TRBJ2-7; the match to TRBD1 covers 10 bases. The CDR3 length is 15 residues. V trimming: 4 bases; J trimming: 2 bases; junction bases outside the gene matches: 6. The germline CDR1 and CDR2 sequences are SGHRS and YFSETQ. Here the CDR3 reads CASSPMGTGAYEQYF. The CDR3 DNA reads TGCGCCAGCAGCCCAATGGGGACAGGGGCCTACGAGCAGTACTTC.

By share, this clone counts as medium-sized. The V gene is TRBV11-3, the J gene TRBJ2-7; possibly TRBD2 for D (6 bases). CDR3 length equals 15 residues. Germline CDR1 reads SGHNT; CDR2 reads YENEEA. V was pared by 0 bases and J by 3 bases, with 12 bases between. The CDR3 is CASSLDWGVYYEQYF. The DNA of the CDR3 is TGTGCCAGCAGCTTAGATTGGGGGGTATACTACGAGCAGTACTTC. The whole variable domain, filled in from reference TRBV11-3 and TRBJ2-7, reads EAGVVQSPRYKIIEKKQPVAFWCNPISGHNTLYWYLQNLGQGPELLIRYENEEAVDDSQLPKDRFSAERLKGVDSTLKIQPAELGDSAVYLCASSLDWGVYYEQYFGPGTRLTVT.

The chain couples TRBV5-1 to TRBJ1-2, with D unresolved. From germline, CDR1 is SGHRS and CDR2 YFSETQ. The CDR3 spans 14 residues. V gave up 0 bases and J gave up 6 bases, with 12 bases separating them. The CDR3 bases are TGCGCCAGCAGCTTGGCCCGGCTGGGGAATGGCTACACCTTC. Protein sequence: CASSLARLGNGYTF.

The rearrangement links TRBV12-5 to TRBJ1-3; possibly TRBD1 for D (5 bases). The germline V and J ends were trimmed by 6 bases and 0 bases, with 18 bases remaining between them. CDR1 and CDR2 from the germline V gene are LGHNT and FRNRAP. This CDR3 spans 17 amino acids. CDR3 bases: TGTGCTAGTGGCCACGGGGCGGAGGGAGGCTCTGGAAACACCATATATTTT. This translates into CASGHGAEGGSGNTIYF.

The V gene is TRBV10-3, the J gene TRBJ1-3, with 7 bases aligning to TRBD1. J was trimmed by 0 bases and V by 4 bases; bases with no gene match: 9. The CDR3 length is 17 residues. Germline V gene data show CDR1 as ENHRY and CDR2 as SYGVKD. CDR3 loop: CAISGYGQATSGNTIYF. CDR3 bases: TGTGCCATCAGTGGTTACGGACAGGCCACCTCTGGAAACACCATATATTTT.

This rearrangement joins TRBV9 to TRBJ2-4, with D perhaps being TRBD1 or TRBD2 (7 bases each). V was shortened by 0 bases and J by 7 bases, with 11 bases between the two germline ends. CDR1 is SGDLS, CDR2 YYNGEE, per germline. CDR3 length: 14 amino acids. This CDR3 is CASSVGQGGNIQYF. In DNA, the CDR3 is TGTGCCAGCAGCGTAGGACAGGGAGGGAACATTCAGTACTTC.

J is TRBJ2-7 and V is TRBV6-8; the D gene could be TRBD1 or TRBD2 (5 bases each). V shed 2 bases and J shed 7 bases, with 15 bases lying between them. CDR3 length equals 14 residues. Germline lookup yields CDR1 MNHGY and CDR2 SAAAGT. CDR3 in amino acids: CASSYPTVPGEQYF. DNA of the CDR3: TGTGCCAGCAGTTACCCGACAGTACCGGGGGAGCAGTACTTC.

About this clone: No DNA is shown, since the ends of the CDR3 on it are uncertain; the CDR3 is the one TCRdb lists. CDR3 region: CASSFGEGQGYQPQHF. The genes are TRBV7-8 and TRBJ1-5; no DNA check was done on the table's D call, TRBD1. The CDR3 is 16 amino acids long, termini counted. Per germline, CDR1 SGHVS and CDR2 FQNEAQ.

This clone appeared a few times. The rearrangement links TRBV27 to TRBJ1-2, with 7 bases aligning to TRBD1. The CDR3 consists of 12 residues. V trimming: 5 bases; J trimming: 4 bases; junction bases outside the gene matches: 1. The germline CDR1 and CDR2 sequences are MNHEY and SMNVEV (reference sequence). The CDR3 nucleotides read TGTGCCAGCAGTACAGGGGCCTATGGCTACACCTTC. Protein sequence: CASSTGAYGYTF.

The table lists this clone with a few counts. The chain couples TRBV4-2 to TRBJ1-4; D is ambiguous. The V and J ends lost 0 bases and 1 base respectively, with 12 bases between them. Germline assignment: CDR1 LGHNA and CDR2 YNFKEQ. The CDR3 is 17 amino acids. CDR3 nucleotides: TGTGCCAGCAGCCAAGAGCAGGTCCGACTAACTAATGAAAAACTGTTTTTT. Encoded protein: CASSQEQVRLTNEKLFF.

In its sample, this clone was seen once. V usage is TRBV19 and J usage is TRBJ2-2; D is perhaps TRBD1 (6 bases). Germline CDR1 and CDR2: LNHDA and SQIVND (reference sequence). Trimming took off 0 bases at V and 5 bases at J, with 10 bases between the two ends. The CDR3 runs 15 residues. In nucleotides, the CDR3 is TGTGCCAGTAGTATAGAGAGTCAGGGGACCGGGGAGCTGTTTTTT. Its translation: CASSIESQGTGELFF.

The V and J genes are TRBV7-3 and TRBJ2-3, with D perhaps TRBD2 (7 bases). CDR1 and CDR2 (germline): SGHTA, FQGTGA. Trimming removed 3 bases at V and 3 bases at J, with 13 bases between. The CDR3 has 15 amino acids. The CDR3 nucleotides read TGTGCCAGCAGCTTCGTGGGAGGGGGGACAGATACGCAGTATTTT. Its protein product is CASSFVGGGTDTQYF.